The rows below give T cell receptor beta chains drawn from one sample of a study of blood T cells in healthy people across ages. TCRdb passed the 5' RACE reads through MiXCR, listing each CDR3 protein once. The sample records fewer than 700,000 distinct CDR3 sequences, around 48% being singletons. Sequenced material: blood. Source of these receptors: a man older than 75 in good health. Each CDR3 is given with its conserved first and last residue. D genes are given only for firm matches. Size values are once, few and many counts, or a class for expanded clones, and some rows have none.

clone size	D gene	V gene	J gene	CDR3 DNA	CDR3 protein
once	.	TRBV5-1	TRBJ2-5	TGCGCCAGCAGCTTGGTGGCAGGGGTGGAGACCCAGTACTTC	CASSLVAGVETQYF
.	TRBD2	TRBV6-4	TRBJ2-3	TGTGCCAGCAGTGACTCGCGGGGGGCGGATACGCAGTATTTT	CASSDSRGADTQYF
.	.	TRBV5-1	TRBJ1-2	TGCGCCAGCAGCTTGGGGGTTCGGACCTATGGCTACACCTTC	CASSLGVRTYGYTF
.	TRBD2	TRBV20-1	TRBJ2-7	TGCAGTGCTAGAGATCTCCGACTAGCGGGATCAAATTCCGAGCAGTACTTC	CSARDLRLAGSNSEQYF
.	TRBD2	TRBV10-3	TRBJ2-1	TGTGCCATCAGATCCGGGACTAGCTGGGCCACTGAGCAGTTCTTC	CAIRSGTSWATEQFF
few	.	TRBV10-2	TRBJ2-1	TGCGCCAGCAGTGAGTGGCGGAGCTCCTACAATGAGCAGTTCTTC	CASSEWRSSYNEQFF
.	.	TRBV28	TRBJ1-4	TGTGCCAGCAGTCCCCCTCCCGGGATTGGTGAAAAACTGTTTTTT	CASSPPPGIGEKLFF
.	.	TRBV7-2	TRBJ2-2	TGTGCCAGCAGCTACCAGGGTGTCGGGGAGCTGTTTTTT	CASSYQGVGELFF
.	TRBD2	TRBV10-1	TRBJ2-5	TGCGCCAGCAGTGACCTAGCGGGGGGCCGCCAAGAGACCCAGTACTTC	CASSDLAGGRQETQYF
.	TRBD2	TRBV29-1	TRBJ2-7	TGCAGCGTTGAGAGTCTAGCGGGAACAGACGAGCAGTACTTC	CSVESLAGTDEQYF
.	.	TRBV4-1	TRBJ2-4	TGCGCCAGCAGCTACAGGGTCCTAGCCAAAAACATTCAGTACTTC	CASSYRVLAKNIQYF
.	.	TRBV20-1	TRBJ1-4	TGCAGTGCTAGGTGGAGGTCCAAAGAAAAACTGTTTTTT	CSARWRSKEKLFF
few	.	TRBV29-1	TRBJ2-3	TGCAGCGTTGAACCAGGGGCAGATACGCAGTATTTT	CSVEPGADTQYF
many	.	TRBV6-5	TRBJ1-6	TGTGCCAGCGGGGCCAGCTCCTATAATTCACCCCTCCACTTT	CASGASSYNSPLHF
.	TRBD2	TRBV12-3/TRBV12-4	TRBJ2-5	TGTGCCAGCAGTCCTAGCGGGGAGGAGACCCAGTACTTC	CASSPSGEETQYF
few	.	TRBV20-1	TRBJ2-1	TGCAGTGCTAGAGATGGCCATCGTGAGCAGTTCTTC	CSARDGHREQFF
.	.	TRBV27	TRBJ1-5	TGTGCCAGCAGTGTATTTAACGGGCGGGGGGAGCATTTT	CASSVFNGRGEHF
.	TRBD2	TRBV6-5	TRBJ2-7	TGTGCCGGCAGCAGAGGGACTAGCGGGGGATCCTACGAGCAGTACTTC	CAGSRGTSGGSYEQYF
few	TRBD1	TRBV5-1	TRBJ2-3	TGCGCCAGCAGCTGGGGACAGGGCCCCACAGATACGCAGTATTTT	CASSWGQGPTDTQYF
few	TRBD1	TRBV15	TRBJ2-1	TGTGCCACCAGCAGAGGAGGGACAGGGGGCTACAATGAGCAGTTCTTC	CATSRGGTGGYNEQFF